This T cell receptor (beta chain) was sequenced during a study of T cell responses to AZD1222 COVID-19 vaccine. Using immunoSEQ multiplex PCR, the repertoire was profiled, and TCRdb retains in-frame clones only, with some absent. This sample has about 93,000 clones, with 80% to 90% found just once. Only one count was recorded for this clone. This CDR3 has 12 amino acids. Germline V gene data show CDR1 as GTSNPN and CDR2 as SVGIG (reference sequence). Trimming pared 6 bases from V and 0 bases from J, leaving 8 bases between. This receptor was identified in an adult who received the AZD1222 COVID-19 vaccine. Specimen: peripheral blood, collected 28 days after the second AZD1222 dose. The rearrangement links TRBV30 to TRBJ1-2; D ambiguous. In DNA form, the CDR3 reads TGTGCCTGTCGGGCAGCTAACTATGGCTACACCTTC. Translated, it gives CACRAANYGYTF.